These 18 T cell receptor beta chains share one sample of origin, sequenced in a study of blood T cell repertoires in COVID-19. The protocol was immunoSEQ multiplex PCR, while the TCRdb copy is restricted to in-frame clones and leaves out a portion. The sample shows about 120,000 clones, over 70% of them seen only once. Material: peripheral blood. These receptors were collected from a man between 65 and 80 years old with acute or convalescent COVID-19.

This clone was counted at least ten times. This chain joins TRBV2 and TRBJ1-2; 7 bases line up with TRBD1. With 10 bases clipped from V and 4 bases from J, the junction kept 12 bases outside the gene matches. The CDR3 runs to 14 residues. The germline CDR1 and CDR2 sequences are SNHLY and FYNNEI. The chain's CDR3 is CATTGQTEIYGYTF. In nucleotides, the CDR3 is TGTGCCACCACGGGACAGACGGAGATCTATGGCTACACCTTC.

The J gene is TRBJ1-5, the V gene TRBV2; TRBD1 matches at 7 bases. J lost 4 bases, V lost 10 bases, and 7 bases had no gene match. This CDR3 has 13 amino acids. Per the germline V gene, CDR1 is SNHLY and CDR2 is FYNNEI. CDR3 loop: CAIGTEINQPQHF. The CDR3 DNA is TGTGCCATCGGGACAGAGATTAATCAGCCCCAGCATTTT.

The CDR3 protein is CASSHTRQGRNTEAFF. The CDR3 nucleotides are TGTGCCAGCAGCCATACTCGGCAGGGGCGGAACACTGAAGCTTTCTTT. This chain uses TRBV4-2 with TRBJ1-1; tentative D call: TRBD1 (6 bases). Germline V gene data show CDR1 as LGHNA and CDR2 as YNFKEQ. The CDR3 runs to 16 residues. V lost 3 bases and J 1 base, leaving 15 bases between the germline ends.

The V call is TRBV19, the J call TRBJ2-1, with D perhaps TRBD2 (5 bases). Germline values: CDR1 LNHDA, CDR2 SQIVND (reference sequence). Trimming pared 6 bases from V and 0 bases from J, leaving 15 bases between. The CDR3 consists of 16 residues. CDR3 coding DNA: TGTGCCAGTAGGTTTAGGGTGAGCGGCTCCTACAATGAGCAGTTCTTC. This encodes CASRFRVSGSYNEQFF.

The rearrangement uses TRBV11-3 and TRBJ2-4; D is perhaps TRBD1 (6 bases). The V end lost 5 bases, the J end lost 8 bases, and 13 bases lay between the germline ends. Germline CDR1 reads SGHNT; CDR2 reads YENEEA. CDR3 length: 13 amino acids. DNA of the CDR3: TGTGCCAGCAGCCGCAGGGGAGAGGACATTCAGTACTTC. Protein: CASSRRGEDIQYF.

The chain is built from TRBV7-2 and TRBJ2-5, with 11 bases identical to TRBD2. V shed 7 bases and J 5 bases; nucleotides not matched to a gene: 6. Germline values: CDR1 SGHTA, CDR2 FQGNSA. CDR3 size: 14 residues. DNA of the CDR3: TGTGCCAGCATCCTTAGCGGGGGGGCGGAGACCCAGTACTTC. It is translated as CASILSGGAETQYF.

This rearrangement joins TRBV28 to TRBJ2-5; TRBD1 is a possible D gene (6 bases). CDR1 is MDHEN, CDR2 SYDVKM, per germline. The CDR3 is 15 amino acids. V was shortened by 7 bases and J by 5 bases, with 20 bases between the two germline ends. DNA of the CDR3: TGTGCCAGCACCGACAGGCTCCCCGCTCCTGAGACCCAGTACTTC. It is translated as CASTDRLPAPETQYF.

The genes are TRBV6-1 and TRBJ1-2; no firm D call. Germline assignment: CDR1 MNHNS and CDR2 SASEGT. The CDR3 runs to 12 residues. The V end was cut by 6 bases, the J end by 7 bases, with 12 bases between. Here the CDR3 reads CASRPGGVGYTF. CDR3 DNA sequence: TGTGCCAGCAGGCCCGGCGGTGTTGGCTACACCTTC.

The chain employs TRBV19 and TRBJ1-3, with D possibly TRBD1 on 5 matching bases. Germline CDR1 LNHDA, CDR2 SQIVND (reference sequence). The CDR3 runs to 15 residues. V was trimmed by 6 bases and J by 2 bases, leaving 14 bases between them. The CDR3 nucleotides read TGTGCCAGTAGATGGGGGGAACTCACTGGAAACACCATATATTTT. Its translation: CASRWGELTGNTIYF.

This chain links TRBV7-9 with TRBJ1-3, with a weak D call TRBD1 (6 bases). Germline values: CDR1 SEHNR, CDR2 FQNEAQ (reference sequence). This CDR3 has 14 residues. Trimming left V 5 bases short and J 5 bases short, with 13 bases between. CDR3 sequence: CASSTQQGRNTIYF. As DNA, the CDR3 is TGTGCCAGCAGCACCCAACAGGGTAGAAACACCATATATTTT.

This clone came up a few times. The chain has TRBV6-2 or TRBV6-3 and TRBJ2-2; 13 nucleotides align to TRBD2. Germline loops: CDR1 MNHEY, CDR2 SVGEGT. There are 20 residues in the CDR3. V lost 6 bases and J lost 5; bases outside the gene matches: 18. In DNA form, the CDR3 reads TGTGCCAGCAGCCCCCCACAACTAGCGGGGGGGCAAGGGTCGACCGGGGAGCTGTTTTTT. This sequence encodes CASSPPQLAGGQGSTGELFF.

This clone was recorded a few times. J is TRBJ2-1 and V is TRBV5-1, with a possible D match to TRBD1 (6 bases). V dropped 7 bases and J dropped 2 bases, with 16 bases sitting between them. CDR3 length: 15 amino acids. Germline CDR1 is SGHRS and CDR2 is YFSETQ. CDR3 in amino acids: CASSKTGTTYNEQFF. CDR3 DNA: TGCGCCAGCTCTAAAACCGGGACAACCTACAATGAGCAGTTCTTC.

This clone showed up just once. The chain couples TRBV6-2 or TRBV6-3 to TRBJ1-5; TRBD1 aligns across 8 bases. There are 21 residues in the CDR3. The ends lost 2 bases at V and 2 bases at J; junction bases unmatched: 20. The germline CDR1 and CDR2 sequences are MNHEY and SVGEGT. The CDR3 sequence: CASSYHQGARGGSGGNQPQHF. CDR3 bases: TGTGCCAGCAGTTACCACCAGGGGGCGCGAGGAGGTTCCGGAGGCAATCAGCCCCAGCATTTT.

This sequence joins TRBV7-9 and TRBJ1-2, with D unresolved. The CDR3 loop spans 14 amino acids. Between the trimmed V and J ends, which lost 1 base and 4 bases, there was a span of 10 bases. Germline-derived CDR1 and CDR2 are SEHNR and FQNEAQ (reference sequence). The CDR3 spells CASSLEALGYGYTF. DNA for the CDR3: TGTGCCAGCAGCTTAGAAGCGTTGGGCTATGGCTACACCTTC. The whole variable domain, filled in from reference TRBV7-9 and TRBJ1-2, reads DTGVSQNPRHKITKRGQNVTFRCDPISEHNRLYWYRQTLGQGPEFLTYFQNEAQLEKSRLLSDRFSAERPKGSFSTLEIQRTEQGDSAMYLCASSLEALGYGYTFGSGTRLTVV.

The gene calls are TRBV6-6 and TRBJ1-1; D call uncertain. Per germline, CDR1 MNHNY and CDR2 SVGAGI (reference sequence). Trimming took 6 bases from V and 1 from J, leaving 15 bases between them. The CDR3 is 15 amino acids. Written as DNA, the CDR3 is TGTGCCAGCAGCCCCCGTCTGTCGGGGAACACTGAAGCTTTCTTT. The encoded protein is CASSPRLSGNTEAFF.

About this clone: This sample includes further DNA sequences coding for the same CDR3. The J gene is TRBJ1-1, the V gene TRBV7-2; D unclear. Germline CDR1 is SGHTA and CDR2 is FQGNSA. V was clipped by 1 base and J by 1 base, with 7 bases between them. The CDR3 has 14 residues. CDR3: CASSLVRGNTEAFF. As DNA, the CDR3 is TGTGCCAGCAGCTTAGTAAGAGGGAACACTGAAGCTTTCTTT.

This clone came up a few times. This chain connects TRBV11-3 to TRBJ1-2, with 10 bases aligning to TRBD1. V trimming: 4 bases; J trimming: 5 bases; junction bases outside the gene matches: 10. Germline V gives CDR1 SGHNT, CDR2 YENEEA. This CDR3 is built from 16 residues. CDR3 bases: TGTGCCAGCAGCTCCCGTCGGACAGGGGGTTTTTATGGCTACACCTTC. Amino acids: CASSSRRTGGFYGYTF.

The chain uses TRBV6-2 or TRBV6-3 and TRBJ1-2, with TRBD1 matching 7 bases. Germline trimming cut 6 bases from V and 3 bases from J; bases unmatched to any gene: 16. CDR1 and CDR2 from the germline V gene are MNHEY and SVGEGT. The CDR3 has 17 residues. CDR3 region: CASSSHLPTGLHYGYTF. CDR3 nucleotides: TGTGCCAGCAGCTCACATTTACCGACAGGGTTACACTATGGCTACACCTTC.